The clone carrying this T cell receptor beta chain has more than one count but fewer than ten. This entry is derived from a study of blood T cell repertoires in COVID-19. TCRdb keeps only in-frame clones here, not all; method: immunoSEQ multiplex PCR. The sample yields around 30,000 clones, 65% to 70% seen once. Germline lookup yields CDR1 ENHRY and CDR2 SYGVKD. J gave up 5 bases and V 3 bases, and 6 bases lay outside the gene matches. The CDR3 totals 15 residues. The clonotype was recovered from a human donor in a cohort sampled during active COVID-19. The gene calls are TRBV10-3 and TRBJ2-7, with 11 bases identical to TRBD2. The sequenced sample was peripheral blood. CDR3 bases: TGTGCCATCAGTGACGAACTAGCGGGAGTTCACGAGCAGTACTTC. This gives the protein CAISDELAGVHEQYF.